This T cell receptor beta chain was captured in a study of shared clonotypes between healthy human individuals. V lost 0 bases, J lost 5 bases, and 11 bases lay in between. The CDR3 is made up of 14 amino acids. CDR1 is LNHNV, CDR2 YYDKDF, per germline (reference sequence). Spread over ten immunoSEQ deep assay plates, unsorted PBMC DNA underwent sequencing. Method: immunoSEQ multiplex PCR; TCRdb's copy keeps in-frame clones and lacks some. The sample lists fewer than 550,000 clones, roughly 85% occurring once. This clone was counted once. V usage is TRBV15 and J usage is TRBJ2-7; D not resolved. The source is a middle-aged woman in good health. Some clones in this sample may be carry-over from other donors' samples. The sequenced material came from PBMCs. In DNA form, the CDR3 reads TGTGCCACCAGCAGAGATACTCGTTTCCACGAGCAGTACTTC. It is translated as CATSRDTRFHEQYF.